The next 23 T cell receptor beta chains were all read from a single sample in a study of blood T cell repertoires in COVID-19. Here immunoSEQ multiplex PCR was the method, and the copy in TCRdb shows in-frame clones only, minus some. In the table there are about 170,000 clones, over 65% of which are singletons. The sequenced sample consisted of peripheral blood. These receptors were collected from a man between 60 and 75 years old with acute or convalescent COVID-19.

This clone was counted a few times. The rearrangement uses TRBV6-5 and TRBJ1-1, with D maybe TRBD1 (5 bases). The CDR3 contains 15 residues. Germline V gene lookup returns CDR1 MNHEY and CDR2 SVGAGI. The ends were cut back, 0 bases at V and 4 bases at J, with 12 bases in the middle. The CDR3 is CASSYSNGGVTEAFF. As DNA, the CDR3 is TGTGCCAGCAGTTACTCGAACGGAGGGGTCACTGAAGCTTTCTTT.

The chain joins TRBV9 to TRBJ1-2; tentative D call: TRBD1 (5 bases). CDR3 size: 17 residues. Germline CDR1 reads SGDLS; CDR2 reads YYNGEE. Trimming removed 3 bases from V and 0 bases from J, with 18 bases in between. This chain's CDR3 is CASSAAGSRAANYGYTF. The DNA of the CDR3 is TGTGCCAGCAGCGCGGCAGGGTCCCGGGCGGCTAACTATGGCTACACCTTC.

This chain links TRBV21-1 with TRBJ2-7; TRBD1, the table's D call, lacks a check against the DNA. TRBV21-1 constitutes a pseudogene. This CDR3 has 17 amino acids. In DNA, the CDR3 is TGTGCCAGCAGCAAAGAGCGTCAGGGGGCGTTCTGCAACGAGCAGTACTTC. Residues: CASSKERQGAFCNEQYF.

CDR3 protein: CASRQGQVRTGELFF. The CDR3 region has the DNA TGTGCCAGCAGACAAGGACAGGTGCGAACCGGGGAGCTGTTTTTT. The chain uses TRBV6-5 and TRBJ2-2; 7 bases fit TRBD1. From germline, CDR1 is MNHEY and CDR2 SVGAGI. V dropped 6 bases and J dropped 5; count of bases not matched to a gene: 9. The CDR3 contains 15 residues.

The chain uses TRBV19 and TRBJ2-5, with D maybe TRBD2 (5 bases). Germline loops: CDR1 LNHDA, CDR2 SQIVND (reference sequence). The V end was cut by 4 bases, the J end by 2 bases, with 17 bases between. CDR3 length: 16 amino acids. This chain's CDR3 is CASSSDILGVQETQYF. In DNA form, the CDR3 reads TGTGCCAGTAGTAGCGACATACTAGGCGTACAAGAGACCCAGTACTTC.

The J gene is TRBJ1-2, the V gene TRBV24-1; D is possibly TRBD1 (6 bases). Trimming took off 2 bases at V and 3 bases at J, with 9 bases between the two ends. The CDR3 length is 14 residues. Looked up from germline, CDR1 is KGHDR and CDR2 is SFDVKD. CDR3 amino acids: CATSDYRTDYGYTF. The DNA for the CDR3 is TGTGCCACCAGTGATTATAGGACAGACTATGGCTACACCTTC.

This clone was recorded only once. V usage is TRBV23-1 and J usage is TRBJ1-1; 10 nucleotides align to TRBD1. TRBV23-1 is placed among ORFs of uncertain function. V was clipped by 3 bases and J by 3 bases; unmatched bases: 7. CDR3 size: 16 residues. The CDR3 DNA sequence: TGCGCCAGCAGTCACGCTCCGGGACAGGGGTACACTGAAGCTTTCTTT. This sequence encodes CASSHAPGQGYTEAFF.

V gene TRBV30 combines with J gene TRBJ1-2; a possible D gene is TRBD1 (6 bases). Germline V gives CDR1 GTSNPN, CDR2 SVGIG (reference sequence). The V and J ends lost 2 bases and 5 bases respectively, with 15 bases between them. The CDR3 consists of 14 residues. The CDR3 DNA reads as TGTGCCTGGAGTCCCGTGGGGGGGCCTTATGGCTACACCTTC. This translates into CAWSPVGGPYGYTF.

The chain has TRBV24-1 and TRBJ2-3, with 8 positions matching TRBD2. The ends lost 9 bases at V and 9 bases at J; junction bases unmatched: 10. Germline CDR1 and CDR2: KGHDR and SFDVKD. This CDR3 has 13 amino acids. The CDR3 is CATAVGSGITQYF. The CDR3 region has the DNA TGTGCCACCGCCGTAGGTAGCGGGATCACGCAGTATTTT.

The chain combines TRBV5-5 with TRBJ1-1, with 9 bases that match TRBD1. The CDR3 runs to 15 residues. V lost 3 bases to trimming and J lost 1 base; unmatched junction nucleotides: 4. Germline V gives CDR1 SGHKS, CDR2 YYEKEE (reference sequence). The CDR3 nucleotides are TGTGCCAGCAGCTCCCCGGGACAGGGGAACACTGAAGCTTTCTTT. The encoded protein is CASSSPGQGNTEAFF.

For the CDR3, the DNA is TGTGCCAGCAGCTCCTGGACAGGTTCCTCTGGGGCCAACGTCCTGACTTTC. Its protein product is CASSSWTGSSGANVLTF. This chain links TRBV9 with TRBJ2-6; TRBD1 agrees at 7 bases. CDR3 length: 17 residues. The trim removed 4 bases at V and 0 bases at J, leaving 7 bases unmatched. Germline values: CDR1 SGDLS, CDR2 YYNGEE. Using reference TRBV9 and TRBJ2-6 for the parts outside the CDR3, the full variable domain is DSGVTQTPKHLITATGQRVTLRCSPRSGDLSVYWYQQSLDQGLQFLIQYYNGEERAKGNILERFSAQQFPDLHSELNLSSLELGDSALYFCASSSWTGSSGANVLTFGAGSRLTVL.

V and J are TRBV5-1 and TRBJ1-3, with 7 bases matching TRBD1. Trimming cost V 4 bases and J 0 bases; bases outside gene matches: 4. This CDR3 has 15 amino acids. Germline CDR1 and CDR2: SGHRS and YFSETQ. CDR3 residues: CASSVGQLSGNTIYF. The CDR3 DNA follows: TGCGCCAGCAGCGTGGGACAGCTCTCTGGAAACACCATATATTTT.

The chain uses TRBV2 and TRBJ1-2; 7 bases agree with TRBD1. The germline CDR1 and CDR2 sequences are SNHLY and FYNNEI. V dropped 2 bases and J dropped 10; count of bases not matched to a gene: 1. This CDR3 has 11 residues. The CDR3 DNA follows: TGTGCCAGCAGTGAAAGGGGGCCCTACACCTTC. It yields the protein CASSERGPYTF.

CDR3 sequence reads: CASSRPPGRAVGYTF. DNA for the CDR3: TGTGCCAGCAGTCGACCACCGGGGAGGGCGGTTGGCTACACCTTC. The chain carries TRBV6-5 and TRBJ1-2; D unclear. Trimming shortened V by 5 bases and J by 7 bases, and 20 bases separated the two germline ends. This CDR3 comprises 15 residues. Germline V gives CDR1 MNHEY, CDR2 SVGAGI.

The V call is TRBV19, the J call TRBJ1-5, with 7 bases aligning to TRBD1. Germline assignment: CDR1 LNHDA and CDR2 SQIVND (reference sequence). The CDR3 is made up of 13 amino acids. V shed 4 bases and J 6 bases; nucleotides not matched to a gene: 3. As DNA, the CDR3 is TGTGCCAGTAGTACCGACAGGGTTCAGCCCCAGCATTTT. This translates into CASSTDRVQPQHF.

The rearrangement joins TRBV2 to TRBJ1-2; 7 bases match TRBD1. Germline V gives CDR1 SNHLY, CDR2 FYNNEI. The length of the CDR3 is 14 residues. V shed 6 bases and J 3 bases; nucleotides not matched to a gene: 7. The CDR3 protein is CASRRTGVDYGYTF. CDR3 nucleotide sequence: TGTGCCAGCAGACGTACAGGGGTGGACTATGGCTACACCTTC.

The gene calls are TRBV30 and TRBJ1-1; no reliable D call. The V gene lost 4 bases and the J gene lost 3 bases, with 18 bases spanning the gap. This CDR3 region has 15 residues. Germline V gives CDR1 GTSNPN, CDR2 SVGIG (reference sequence). Here the CDR3 reads CAWNRGSSGYTEAFF. CDR3 coding DNA: TGTGCCTGGAACCGGGGTAGCAGTGGATACACTGAAGCTTTCTTT. Full variable domain (remainder filled in from reference TRBV30 and TRBJ1-1): SQTIHQWPATLVQPVGSPLSLECTVEGTSNPNLYWYRQAAGRGLQLLFYSVGIGQISSEVPQNLSASRPQDRQFILSSKKLLLSDSGFYLCAWNRGSSGYTEAFFGQGTRLTVV.

This clone was seen more than once but under ten times. The chain couples TRBV5-6 to TRBJ1-2, with TRBD1 matching 9 bases. Losses at the gene ends were 3 bases for V and 8 bases for J; bases not matched to a gene: 8. CDR3 length equals 14 residues. Looked up from germline, CDR1 is SGHDT and CDR2 is YYEEEE. The DNA of the CDR3 is TGTGCCAGCAGCTCCTGGGGACAGGGTTTAGGCTACACCTTC. Its translation: CASSSWGQGLGYTF.

The J gene is TRBJ1-2, the V gene TRBV5-4; possibly TRBD1 for D (6 bases). V was trimmed by 3 bases and J by 4 bases, leaving 10 bases between them. Germline V gene lookup returns CDR1 SGHNT and CDR2 YYREEE (reference sequence). The CDR3 totals 13 residues. Here the CDR3 DNA reads TGTGCCAGCAGCTCGGACAGTTTCTATGGCTACACCTTC. Translating it yields CASSSDSFYGYTF.

The V call is TRBV29-1, the J call TRBJ1-1; 8 positions match TRBD1. Germline V gives CDR1 SQVTM, CDR2 ANQGSEA. V gave up 6 bases and J gave up 4 bases; unmatched junction bases: 13. This CDR3 region has 15 residues. The CDR3 region is CSVVLAGGRSTEAFF. DNA of the CDR3: TGCAGCGTCGTGTTGGCAGGGGGCCGGAGCACTGAAGCTTTCTTT.

This sequence joins TRBV5-6 and TRBJ1-4; TRBD1 matches 7 bases. After removal of 1 base from V and 5 bases from J, the junction contained 5 bases not matched to a gene. Germline loops: CDR1 SGHDT, CDR2 YYEEEE. The CDR3 consists of 15 residues. The CDR3 DNA follows: TGTGCCAGCAGCTTGTCGGCAGGGGGGAATGAAAAACTGTTTTTT. Translated, it gives CASSLSAGGNEKLFF.

In its sample, this clone was seen a few times. The gene calls are TRBV28 and TRBJ1-5, with 11 bases lining up with TRBD1. The CDR3 runs to 18 residues. V dropped 5 bases and J dropped 6; count of bases not matched to a gene: 15. Germline CDR1 MDHEN, CDR2 SYDVKM. The CDR3 region is CASSPSGQGVRSRQPQHF. DNA for the CDR3: TGTGCCAGCAGTCCCTCGGGACAGGGGGTAAGGAGTCGTCAGCCCCAGCATTTT.

This chain connects TRBV11-2 to TRBJ1-1, with a tentative D call TRBD1 (5 bases). The germline gives CDR1 SGHAT, CDR2 FQNNGV. This CDR3 comprises 15 residues. V dropped 4 bases and J dropped 0 bases, with 12 bases sitting between them. This CDR3 is CASSSLGHMNTEAFF. The CDR3 DNA sequence: TGTGCCAGCAGCTCTCTTGGACACATGAACACTGAAGCTTTCTTT.